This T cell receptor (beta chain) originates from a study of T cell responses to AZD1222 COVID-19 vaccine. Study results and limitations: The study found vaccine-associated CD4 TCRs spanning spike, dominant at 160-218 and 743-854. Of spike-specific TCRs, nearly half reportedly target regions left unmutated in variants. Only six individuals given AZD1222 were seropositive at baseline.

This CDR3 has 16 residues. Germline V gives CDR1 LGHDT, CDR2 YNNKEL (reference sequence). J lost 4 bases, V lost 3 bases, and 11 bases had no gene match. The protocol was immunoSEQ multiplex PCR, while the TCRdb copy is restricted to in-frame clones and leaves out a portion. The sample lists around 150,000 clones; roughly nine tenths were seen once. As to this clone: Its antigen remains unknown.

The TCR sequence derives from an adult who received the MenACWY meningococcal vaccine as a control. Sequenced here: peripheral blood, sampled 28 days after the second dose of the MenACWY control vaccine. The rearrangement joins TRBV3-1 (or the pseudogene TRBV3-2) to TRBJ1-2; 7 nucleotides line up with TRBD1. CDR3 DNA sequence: TGTGCCAGCAGCCATGTGGGACAGTTCCCTCTCTATGGCTACACCTTC. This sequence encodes CASSHVGQFPLYGYTF.